This TCR beta chain was identified in a study of blood T cell repertoires in COVID-19. Only in-frame clones appear in the TCRdb table, and some are missing; sequencing was by immunoSEQ multiplex PCR. Here the sample spans roughly 14,000 clones, around nine tenths being singletons. CDR3 size: 13 residues. V lost 7 bases and J lost 3, with 12 bases in between. Sample: peripheral blood. V usage is TRBV12-3 or TRBV12-4 and J usage is TRBJ1-1; tentative D call: TRBD1 (5 bases). The receptor was derived from a human donor in a cohort sampled during active COVID-19. This CDR3 reads CASIMTADTEAFF. The DNA for the CDR3 is TGTGCCAGCATTATGACAGCCGACACTGAAGCTTTCTTT.